These 19 T cell receptor beta chains originate from one sample sequenced in a study of breast tumors, draining lymph nodes, adjacent tissues. MiXCR was run by TCRdb on the multiplex PCR reads, yielding one entry per CDR3 protein. The sample holds 20,000 to 25,000 distinct CDR3 sequences, approximately 33% seen once. Sequenced: breast tumor tissue. These receptors came from a female donor with breast cancer. Some clones in this sample may be carry-over from other donors' samples.

The sample holds many counts of this clonotype. The chain is built from TRBV20-1 and TRBJ2-7; 11 nucleotides agree with TRBD2. The CDR3 has 17 residues. Germline CDR1 DFQATT, CDR2 SNEGSKA (reference sequence). The J segment lost 0 bases and the V segment lost 0 bases, leaving 7 bases of the junction unmatched. The CDR3 here is CSARDRFGTSGSYEQYF. CDR3 DNA sequence: TGCAGTGCTAGAGATCGGTTTGGGACTAGCGGCTCCTACGAGCAGTACTTC.

This clonotype was seen repeatedly, ten times or more. The rearrangement links TRBV6-2 or TRBV6-3 to TRBJ2-2; D is possibly TRBD1 or TRBD2 (5 bases each). V lost 0 bases and J 5 bases, leaving 13 bases between the germline ends. The V gene's germline CDR1 is MNHEY and CDR2 SVGEGT. The CDR3 is made up of 16 amino acids. CDR3 in DNA: TGTGCCAGCAGTTACTCGATTACAGGAGGTACCGGGGAGCTGTTTTTT. It translates to CASSYSITGGTGELFF.

The V gene is TRBV7-9, the J gene TRBJ1-1, with D unclear. The germline V and J ends were trimmed by 5 bases and 4 bases, with 5 bases remaining between them. The CDR3 length is 11 residues. CDR1 and CDR2 (germline): SEHNR, FQNEAQ (reference sequence). The chain's CDR3 is CASSLGTEAFF. CDR3 nucleotide sequence: TGTGCCAGCAGCCTAGGCACTGAAGCTTTCTTT. Variable domain in full (rest from reference TRBV7-9 and TRBJ1-1): DTGVSQNPRHKITKRGQNVTFRCDPISEHNRLYWYRQTLGQGPEFLTYFQNEAQLEKSRLLSDRFSAERPKGSFSTLEIQRTEQGDSAMYLCASSLGTEAFFGQGTRLTVV.

The chain employs TRBV7-6 and TRBJ2-5; D uncertain. The V and J ends lost 5 bases and 4 bases respectively, with 8 bases between them. The CDR3 is 12 residues long. CDR1 and CDR2 from the germline V gene are SGHVS and FNYEAQ. CDR3 residues: CASSPATETQYF. Written as DNA, the CDR3 is TGTGCCAGCAGCCCCGCTACAGAGACCCAGTACTTC.

This clonotype was counted at least ten times. This chain connects TRBV2 to TRBJ2-2; 10 nucleotides align to TRBD2. This CDR3 has 15 amino acids. Losses at the gene ends were 2 bases for V and 8 bases for J; bases not matched to a gene: 5. Germline-derived CDR1 and CDR2 are SNHLY and FYNNEI. This chain's CDR3 is CASSELAGAPGELFF. The CDR3 coding sequence is TGTGCCAGCAGTGAACTAGCGGGAGCCCCTGGGGAGCTGTTTTTT.

This clonotype was seen at least ten times. The genes are TRBV10-3 and TRBJ1-6, with D perhaps matching TRBD1 (5 bases). Germline V lookup: CDR1 ENHRY, CDR2 SYGVKD. CDR3 size: 15 residues. V was cut by 4 bases and J by 4 bases, with 11 bases left in between. The CDR3 protein is CAISAGTDYNSPLHF. Written as DNA, the CDR3 is TGTGCCATCAGTGCCGGGACGGATTATAATTCACCCCTCCACTTT.

This clonotype was observed at least ten times. The rearrangement uses TRBV5-1 and TRBJ2-5; 10 positions match TRBD2. CDR3 length: 15 amino acids. The V segment lost 7 bases and the J segment 2 bases; nucleotides outside the gene matches: 8. The germline CDR1 and CDR2 sequences are SGHRS and YFSETQ. This chain's CDR3 is CASRRTSGAQETQYF. The CDR3 nucleotides are TGCGCCAGCCGAAGGACTAGCGGAGCACAAGAGACCCAGTACTTC.

The V gene is TRBV24-1, the J gene TRBJ2-1; TRBD2 aligns across 7 bases. This CDR3 region has 15 residues. In germline, CDR1 is KGHDR, CDR2 SFDVKD. The V and J ends lost 2 bases and 5 bases, in that order; junction bases with no gene match: 5. The CDR3 DNA reads as TGTGCCACCAGTGATTCGGCGGGAGCCCACAATGAGCAGTTCTTC. Its protein product is CATSDSAGAHNEQFF.

This clonotype has at least ten counts. The chain uses TRBV6-5 and TRBJ1-5; the D gene is possibly TRBD1 (5 bases). The V gene's germline CDR1 is MNHEY and CDR2 SVGAGI. V was clipped by 6 bases and J by 7 bases, with 22 bases between them. The CDR3 loop spans 16 amino acids. The CDR3 coding sequence is TGTGCCAGCAGAACCTCGGAGGGAAATGAGGGGCAGCCCCAGCATTTT. Its translation is CASRTSEGNEGQPQHF.

The chain employs TRBV19 and TRBJ2-1; no definite D call. There are 12 residues in the CDR3. Germline CDR1 and CDR2: LNHDA and SQIVND (reference sequence). V lost 4 bases, J lost 4 bases, and 5 bases lay in between. CDR3 sequence reads: CASSNGYNEQFF. The CDR3 DNA reads as TGTGCCAGTAGTAATGGGTACAATGAGCAGTTCTTC.

This clonotype showed up many times. This rearrangement joins TRBV6-1 to TRBJ2-7; TRBD1 agrees at 9 bases. This CDR3 is built from 15 residues. V gave up 6 bases and J gave up 3 bases; unmatched junction bases: 9. Germline V lookup: CDR1 MNHNS, CDR2 SASEGT. CDR3 nucleotide sequence: TGTGCCAGCAGAAGAACAGGGGGCGAAATCTACGAGCAGTACTTC. Protein: CASRRTGGEIYEQYF.

In regard to this clonotype: This may be a read error, as it is one base from a much larger clone. V gene TRBV5-6 combines with J gene TRBJ2-2, with D possibly matching TRBD2 (6 bases). This CDR3 contains 15 residues. CDR1 is SGHDT, CDR2 YYEEEE, per germline. CDR3 DNA sequence: TGTGCCTGCAGCTTAGGCGGGACGAACACCGGGGAGCTGTTTTTT. Residues: CACSLGGTNTGELFF.

This clonotype was detected many times. This chain links TRBV7-9 with TRBJ2-1; TRBD2 aligns across 10 bases. This CDR3 contains 14 residues. After removal of 6 bases from V and 8 bases from J, the junction contained 7 bases not matched to a gene. Germline CDR1 is SEHNR and CDR2 is FQNEAQ (reference sequence). The CDR3 DNA is TGTGCCAGCAGTCCGGGACTAGCGCAAGATGAGCAGTTCTTC. Translation: CASSPGLAQDEQFF.

This chain uses TRBV29-1 with TRBJ2-5; no definite D call. Per the germline V gene, CDR1 is SQVTM and CDR2 is ANQGSEA. This CDR3 contains 13 residues. V was pared by 3 bases and J by 2 bases, with 10 bases between. CDR3 region: CSVELDRQETQYF. DNA for the CDR3: TGCAGCGTTGAGCTAGATCGACAAGAGACCCAGTACTTC.

Remarks on this clonotype: A much larger clonotype is one base distant, so this may be a read error. The gene calls are TRBV28 and TRBJ2-5; D gene unclear. The germline gives CDR1 MDHEN, CDR2 SYDVKM. This CDR3 contains 13 residues. Here the CDR3 reads CASGLWGQETQYF. The CDR3 DNA reads TGTGCCAGCGGTTTGTGGGGCCAAGAGACCCAGTACTTC.

In regard to this clonotype: At one end, the junction sequence differs from germline, possibly due to a read error. The chain is built from TRBV27 and TRBJ2-1, with TRBD2 matching over 7 bases. Germline V gene data show CDR1 as MNHEY and CDR2 as SMNVEV (reference sequence). The CDR3 has 18 amino acids. The chain's CDR3 is CASSFGWAWAGEFEEQFF. The CDR3 coding sequence is TGTGCTAGCAGTTTTGGTTGGGCATGGGCGGGAGAATTTGAAGAGCAGTTCTTC.

Many counts were recorded for this clonotype. The chain couples TRBV5-4 to TRBJ2-2; a weak D match, TRBD2 (5 bases). CDR1 SGHNT and CDR2 YYREEE come from the germline V gene (reference sequence). The CDR3 covers 14 residues. Trimming took off 7 bases at V and 1 base at J, with 11 bases between the two ends. CDR3: CASGGSENTGELFF. The CDR3 region has the DNA TGTGCCAGCGGAGGAAGCGAGAACACCGGGGAGCTGTTTTTT.

This clonotype has ten or more counts. J is TRBJ1-3 and V is TRBV20-1; D is unresolved. Germline V gene lookup returns CDR1 DFQATT and CDR2 SNEGSKA (reference sequence). This CDR3 has 14 amino acids. V lost 5 bases to trimming and J lost 0 bases, with 11 bases between them. The CDR3 here is CSAQLDVSGNTIYF. The CDR3 bases are TGCAGTGCTCAATTGGACGTCTCTGGAAACACCATATATTTT.

Ten or more counts support this clonotype. The chain links TRBV7-9 to TRBJ2-5, with TRBD2 matching over 12 bases. V was clipped by 5 bases and J by 1 base; unmatched bases: 5. Germline CDR1 reads SEHNR; CDR2 reads FQNEAQ (reference sequence). This CDR3 is built from 16 residues. CDR3 nucleotides: TGTGCCAGCAGCCCTTGGACTAGCGGGACCCAAGAGACCCAGTACTTC. It specifies CASSPWTSGTQETQYF.